This entry lists 23 T cell receptor beta chains sequenced from one sample in a study of PD-1 blockade in classical Hodgkin lymphoma. Time point of the sample: cycle 4 day 1 (C4D1), after 6 weeks of nivolumab. Each of the patients experienced relapse following autologous stem cell transplantation, and their brentuximab vedotin exposure differed. Profiled with immunoSEQ multiplex PCR; TCRdb holds only in-frame clones, not every one. The sample consists of 34,000 or so clones, around 85% of them appearing once. This specimen was peripheral blood mononuclear cells (PBMCs), taken before the fourth cycle of nivolumab. The receptors were sampled from a human donor with classical Hodgkin lymphoma.

This clone was observed a handful of times. This chain links TRBV5-1 with TRBJ2-7; tentative D call: TRBD2 (6 bases). CDR1 is SGHRS and CDR2 is YFSETQ in the germline V gene. With 3 bases removed from V and 0 bases from J, the gap between germline ends came to 13 bases. The CDR3 is 15 amino acids. CDR3 protein: CASSWGDPSSYEQYF. The CDR3 region has the DNA TGCGCCAGCAGCTGGGGGGACCCGAGCTCCTACGAGCAGTACTTC.

This clone turned up a few times. The gene calls are TRBV7-9 and TRBJ2-7, with D perhaps being TRBD1 or TRBD2 (5 bases each). V lost 6 bases, J lost 2 bases, and 17 bases lay in between. This CDR3 region has 15 residues. Germline V gene sequence: CDR1 SEHNR, CDR2 FQNEAQ (reference sequence). The DNA for the CDR3 is TGTGCCAGCAGGGACAACCGGGACGGGACCTACGAGCAGTACGTC. Translation: CASRDNRDGTYEQYV.

The V gene is TRBV7-9, the J gene TRBJ1-2; TRBD1 might be the D (6 bases). This CDR3 region has 13 residues. Germline values: CDR1 SEHNR, CDR2 FQNEAQ (reference sequence). V was shortened by 10 bases and J by 4 bases, with 16 bases between the two germline ends. The CDR3 DNA reads TGTGCCATCCCGGGGGGCAGTGGCTATGGCTACACCTTC. Amino acid sequence: CAIPGGSGYGYTF.

This chain links TRBV19 with TRBJ1-5; D perhaps matches TRBD1 (5 bases). This CDR3 region has 14 residues. The germline V and J ends were trimmed by 2 bases and 5 bases, with 10 bases remaining between them. Germline values: CDR1 LNHDA, CDR2 SQIVND (reference sequence). The CDR3 DNA sequence: TGTGCCAGTAGTATAAGGCAGGGTTATCAGCCCCAGCATTTT. Its protein is CASSIRQGYQPQHF.

This clone was counted between two and nine times. The CDR3 nucleotides are TGTGCCAGCAGTGACATGGGCAGGCCCACAGATACGCAGTATTTT. The encoded protein is CASSDMGRPTDTQYF. The gene calls are TRBV2 and TRBJ2-3; D gene uncertain. Germline V CDR1 and CDR2: SNHLY, FYNNEI. Between the trimmed V and J ends, which lost 3 bases and 2 bases, there was a span of 12 bases. The CDR3 loop spans 15 amino acids.

The chain carries TRBV13 and TRBJ1-3, with D unclear. CDR3 length: 15 amino acids. V was pared by 1 base and J by 0 bases, with 7 bases between. Germline V gives CDR1 PRHDT, CDR2 FYEKMQ (reference sequence). The CDR3 bases are TGTGCCAGCAGCTTAGACGGCAACTCTGGAAACACCATATATTTT. It translates to CASSLDGNSGNTIYF. Full variable domain (rest looked up from reference TRBV13 and TRBJ1-3): AAGVIQSPRHLIKEKRETATLKCYPIPRHDTVYWYQQGPGQDPQFLISFYEKMQSDKGSIPDRFSAQQFSDYHSELNMSSLELGDSALYFCASSLDGNSGNTIYFGEGSWLTVV.

This clone appeared a few times. V usage is TRBV21-1 and J usage is TRBJ1-5; TRBD1 is the table's D call, not checked against the DNA. TRBV21-1 is reported as a pseudogene. This CDR3 is 15 amino acids long. CDR3 protein: CASSNGQFSNQPQHF. CDR3 in DNA: TGTGCCAGCAGCAACGGACAGTTTAGCAATCAGCCCCAGCATTTT.

The chain employs TRBV15 and TRBJ1-4; the D gene is possibly TRBD1 (5 bases). This CDR3 contains 19 residues. V lost 0 bases and J 3 bases, leaving 20 bases between the germline ends. CDR1 is LNHNV and CDR2 is YYDKDF in the germline V gene (reference sequence). The CDR3: CATSRDGASRHMPNEKLFF. CDR3 DNA: TGTGCCACCAGCAGAGATGGGGCATCGAGACACATGCCTAATGAAAAACTGTTTTTT. The whole variable domain, filled in from reference TRBV15 and TRBJ1-4, reads DAMVIQNPRYQVTQFGKPVTLSCSQTLNHNVMYWYQQKSSQAPKLLFHYYDKDFNNEADTPDNFQSRRPNTSFCFLDIRSPGLGDTAMYLCATSRDGASRHMPNEKLFFGSGTQLSVL.

This chain links TRBV28 with TRBJ2-7, with D tentatively TRBD1 (6 bases). Between the trimmed V and J ends, which lost 6 bases and 2 bases, there was a span of 17 bases. The CDR3 loop spans 15 amino acids. Germline CDR1 and CDR2: MDHEN and SYDVKM. The CDR3 is CASSPPDRTAYEQYF. Written as DNA, the CDR3 is TGTGCCAGCAGCCCCCCCGACAGGACTGCCTACGAGCAGTACTTC. Full variable domain (remainder filled in from reference TRBV28 and TRBJ2-7): DVKVTQSSRYLVKRTGEKVFLECVQDMDHENMFWYRQDPGLGLRLIYFSYDVKMKEKGDIPEGYSVSREKKERFSLILESASTNQTSMYLCASSPPDRTAYEQYFGPGTRLTVT.

The chain uses TRBV5-1 and TRBJ2-2; 7 nucleotides align to TRBD1. J lost 0 bases, V lost 6 bases, and 5 bases had no gene match. The CDR3 covers 15 residues. In germline, CDR1 is SGHRS, CDR2 YFSETQ. The CDR3 reads CASKFGTANTGELFF. The CDR3, as DNA: TGCGCCAGCAAGTTCGGGACAGCGAACACCGGGGAGCTGTTTTTT.

The chain uses TRBV23-1 and TRBJ2-1; TRBD2 aligns across 11 bases. TRBV23-1 is identified as an open reading frame with a role that is uncertain. The CDR3 sequence is 14 residues long. J lost 9 bases, V lost 7 bases, and 8 bases had no gene match. The CDR3 nucleotides are TGCGCCAGCACTCGTAGCGGGAGGGCCGCTGAGCAGTTCTTC. Translating it yields CASTRSGRAAEQFF.

J is TRBJ1-1 and V is TRBV30; no clear D gene. The CDR3 consists of 13 residues. V lost 4 bases, J lost 4 bases, and 13 bases lay in between. Germline V gene sequence: CDR1 GTSNPN, CDR2 SVGIG (reference sequence). The CDR3 sequence: CAWTLVRGTEAFF. The CDR3 DNA follows: TGTGCCTGGACCTTGGTTCGGGGCACTGAAGCTTTCTTT.

V gene TRBV5-1 combines with J gene TRBJ2-2; D tentatively reads TRBD1 or TRBD2 (5 bases each). The germline CDR1 and CDR2 sequences are SGHRS and YFSETQ. CDR3 size: 15 residues. Trimming stripped 4 bases from V and 4 bases from J, with 14 bases between. As DNA, the CDR3 is TGCGCCAGCAGCGCCGGGACGGCGGGCACCGGGGAGCTGTTTTTT. Its translation is CASSAGTAGTGELFF.

This chain uses TRBV15 with TRBJ1-4; 7 bases fit TRBD1. Per the germline V gene, CDR1 is LNHNV and CDR2 is YYDKDF (reference sequence). This CDR3 spans 16 amino acids. The trim removed 1 base at V and 8 bases at J, leaving 10 bases unmatched. The CDR3 DNA reads as TGTGCCACCAGCAGAGGAAGGCCCGGGACAGAGGAAAAACTGTTTTTT. As protein: CATSRGRPGTEEKLFF.

This clone occurred once. This chain joins TRBV28 and TRBJ1-2, with TRBD1 identical over 7 bases. Germline V gene sequence: CDR1 MDHEN, CDR2 SYDVKM. The junction had 6 bases not matched to a gene; V was cut back by 5 bases and J by 0 bases. This CDR3 is built from 15 residues. The CDR3: CASSGLGTANYGYTF. The DNA for the CDR3 is TGTGCCAGCAGTGGGCTTGGGACAGCTAACTATGGCTACACCTTC.

The chain uses TRBV7-2 and TRBJ1-6; no clear D. The CDR3 is 13 residues long. Trimming took off 1 base at V and 14 bases at J, with 12 bases between the two ends. From germline, CDR1 is SGHTA and CDR2 FQGNSA. The CDR3 coding sequence is TGTGCCAGCAGCTTAGACCGCCCTAGGTCCCTCCACTTT. It encodes CASSLDRPRSLHF. The whole variable domain, remainder taken from reference TRBV7-2 and TRBJ1-6, is GAGVSQSPSNKVTEKGKDVELRCDPISGHTALYWYRQSLGQGLEFLIYFQGNSAPDKSGLPSDRFSAERTGGSVSTLTIQRTQQEDSAVYLCASSLDRPRSLHFGNGTRLTVT.

The chain is built from TRBV5-1 and TRBJ1-4, with a tentative D call TRBD1 (6 bases). V lost 4 bases and J 7 bases, leaving 14 bases between the germline ends. The length of the CDR3 is 14 residues. CDR1 and CDR2 (germline): SGHRS, YFSETQ. In DNA, the CDR3 is TGCGCCAGCAGCACCTGGGGGGCCAGTGAAAAACTGTTTTTT. Translation gives CASSTWGASEKLFF.

This clone turned up a few times. J is TRBJ2-1 and V is TRBV7-9, with TRBD1 matching over 7 bases. Per the germline V gene, CDR1 is SEHNR and CDR2 is FQNEAQ (reference sequence). The junction had 14 bases not matched to a gene; V was cut back by 5 bases and J by 7 bases. The CDR3 is made up of 16 amino acids. The CDR3 is CASSPPAGTALNEQFF. The CDR3 DNA sequence: TGTGCCAGCAGCCCCCCGGCCGGGACAGCTTTAAATGAGCAGTTCTTC.

This chain connects TRBV5-1 to TRBJ1-6; 10 positions match TRBD1. The germline gives CDR1 SGHRS, CDR2 YFSETQ. The V and J ends lost 4 bases and 7 bases, in that order; junction bases with no gene match: 2. The CDR3 is 14 residues long. In DNA, the CDR3 is TGCGCCAGCAGCCAGACAGGGGGCAATTCACCCCTCCACTTT. This codes for CASSQTGGNSPLHF.

The CDR3 region has the DNA TGTGCCAGCAATCCGGGACACTCCTTCTATGGCTACACCTTC. As protein: CASNPGHSFYGYTF. The rearrangement uses TRBV28 and TRBJ1-2; tentatively, D is TRBD1 (6 bases). Per germline, CDR1 MDHEN and CDR2 SYDVKM. V was trimmed by 7 bases and J by 4 bases, leaving 16 bases between them. The CDR3 has 14 residues.

J is TRBJ1-2 and V is TRBV28; tentatively, D is TRBD1 (5 bases). V lost 3 bases, J lost 9 bases, and 17 bases lay in between. The germline CDR1 and CDR2 sequences are MDHEN and SYDVKM. CDR3 length equals 14 residues. CDR3 in amino acids: CASSLGQEGSRYTF. CDR3 nucleotide sequence: TGTGCCAGCAGTTTGGGGCAGGAAGGGTCTCGCTACACCTTC.

The chain employs TRBV7-9 and TRBJ1-4; D is perhaps TRBD1 (5 bases). The V gene's germline CDR1 is SEHNR and CDR2 FQNEAQ (reference sequence). The CDR3 consists of 15 residues. The V gene lost 5 bases and the J gene lost 5 bases, with 15 bases spanning the gap. The chain's CDR3 is CASSRTRDLNEKLFF. CDR3 bases: TGTGCCAGCAGCCGGACCAGGGACCTGAATGAAAAACTGTTTTTT. Using reference TRBV7-9 and TRBJ1-4 for the parts outside the CDR3, the full variable domain is DTGVSQNPRHKITKRGQNVTFRCDPISEHNRLYWYRQTLGQGPEFLTYFQNEAQLEKSRLLSDRFSAERPKGSFSTLEIQRTEQGDSAMYLCASSRTRDLNEKLFFGSGTQLSVL.

This chain joins TRBV7-2 and TRBJ1-1; D unresolved. Trimming left V 1 base short and J 0 bases short, with 9 bases between. The V gene's germline CDR1 is SGHTA and CDR2 FQGNSA. This CDR3 region has 15 residues. Here the CDR3 reads CASSLGYVMNTEAFF. The CDR3 DNA follows: TGTGCCAGCAGCTTAGGGTACGTCATGAACACTGAAGCTTTCTTT.